Listed below are T cell receptor beta chains from one sample, sequenced in a study of blood T cell repertoires in COVID-19. Repertoires were generated with immunoSEQ multiplex PCR, while TCRdb's copy carries only in-frame clones and drops some. Here the sample spans more than 250,000 clones, over 75% being singletons. The sample was PBMCs or T cells enriched from blood (not recorded which). The receptors originated from a woman aged 18 to 35 who had recovered from COVID-19. CDR3s include the opening cysteine and the closing phenylalanine or tryptophan. A D gene is named only where the DNA matches it firmly. The size field is filled for only some rows; it gives once, few, many or a size class.

cdr3_length,v_call,j_call,clone_size,d_call,cdr3_aa,cdr3_nt
15,TRBV9,TRBJ1-3,-,-,CASSGADSSGNTIYF,TGTGCCAGCAGCGGAGCTGACAGTTCCGGAAACACCATATATTTT
15,TRBV4-2,TRBJ1-2,once,-,CASSQVLQGAYGYTF,TGTGCCAGCAGCCAGGTATTACAGGGCGCCTATGGCTACACCTTC
11,TRBV2,TRBJ1-2,-,-,CASTKLQGYTF,TGTGCCAGCACCAAGTTACAAGGCTACACCTTC
16,TRBV21-1,TRBJ1-3,-,-,CASSTSLGGASNTIYF,TGTGCCAGCAGCACCTCCCTTGGGGGGGCGAGTAACACCATATATTTT
13,TRBV7-2,TRBJ1-1,few,-,CASSFQPVGEAFF,TGTGCCAGCAGCTTCCAACCCGTCGGGGAAGCTTTCTTT
14,TRBV11-2,TRBJ2-1,-,-,CASSNTLGWSEQFF,TGTGCCAGCAGCAATACTCTCGGATGGAGTGAGCAGTTCTTC
15,TRBV5-4,TRBJ1-5,-,TRBD1,CASSYGTGNGQPQHF,TGTGCCAGCAGCTACGGGACAGGGAACGGTCAGCCCCAGCATTTT
15,TRBV2,TRBJ1-6,-,TRBD1,CASRYQGAGNSPLHF,TGTGCCAGCAGATACCAGGGGGCTGGTAATTCACCCCTCCACTTT
16,TRBV27,TRBJ2-5,-,TRBD2,CASSSLSPSGQETQYF,TGTGCCAGCAGTTCCCTTTCTCCTAGCGGCCAAGAGACCCAGTACTTC
14,TRBV6-5,TRBJ1-1,once,-,CASNPPGWDTEAFF,TGTGCCAGCAATCCTCCAGGTTGGGACACTGAAGCTTTCTTT
14,TRBV5-1,TRBJ2-7,few,-,CASSLQGSPYEQYF,TGCGCCAGCAGCTTGCAGGGGTCACCCTACGAGCAGTACTTC
14,TRBV5-4,TRBJ1-4,-,-,CASSKTGPNEKLFF,TGTGCCAGCAGCAAGACAGGTCCTAATGAAAAACTGTTTTTT
13,TRBV6-7,TRBJ2-2,-,TRBD2,CASSYGGAGELFF,TGTGCCAGCAGTTACGGGGGGGCCGGGGAGCTGTTTTTT
16,TRBV11-2,TRBJ2-2,-,-,CASSLNEGGMAGELFF,TGTGCCAGCAGCTTAAATGAGGGGGGGATGGCCGGGGAGCTGTTTTTT
14,TRBV19,TRBJ1-4,-,-,CASSLGQGNEKLFF,TGTGCCAGTAGTCTGGGGCAGGGGAATGAAAAACTGTTTTTT
15,TRBV12-2,TRBJ1-1,-,-,CASRSPGGSNTEAFF,TGTGCAAGTCGCTCCCCGGGGGGATCGAACACTGAAGCTTTCTTT
12,TRBV19,TRBJ1-1,-,TRBD1,CASSRTGIEAFF,TGTGCCAGTAGTCGGACAGGGATTGAAGCTTTCTTT
16,TRBV28,TRBJ2-3,-,TRBD1,CASSSPSGTGTDTQYF,TGTGCCAGCAGTTCGCCTTCCGGGACAGGCACAGATACGCAGTATTTT
16,TRBV5-1,TRBJ2-3,-,TRBD2,CASSLVQRGYTDTQYF,TGCGCCAGCAGCTTGGTCCAGCGGGGATACACAGATACGCAGTATTTT
16,TRBV19,TRBJ1-1,-,-,CASSIGPDGGDTEAFF,TGTGCCAGTAGTATAGGGCCCGACGGAGGAGACACTGAAGCTTTCTTT
11,TRBV7-9,TRBJ1-1,-,-,CASRSYTEAFF,TGTGCCAGCAGATCATACACTGAAGCTTTCTTT
13,TRBV19,TRBJ1-5,-,TRBD1,CASSAGQVQPQHF,TGTGCCAGTAGTGCCGGACAGGTGCAGCCCCAGCATTTT
14,TRBV7-8,TRBJ1-6,-,TRBD1,CASSHGTVSSPLHF,TGTGCCAGCAGCCACGGGACAGTTTCTTCACCCCTCCACTTT
16,TRBV18,TRBJ1-1,-,-,CASSLQGGEGNTEAFF,TGTGCCAGCTCACTCCAGGGAGGTGAAGGGAACACTGAAGCTTTCTTT
17,TRBV27,TRBJ1-4,-,-,CASSTKASGERGEKLFF,TGTGCCAGCAGTACGAAGGCCTCAGGGGAGCGGGGAGAAAAACTGTTTTTT
14,TRBV2,TRBJ1-1,few,-,CASSEFGPGTEAFF,TGTGCCAGCAGTGAGTTCGGCCCGGGGACTGAAGCTTTCTTT
13,TRBV3-1/TRBV3-2,TRBJ1-6,-,-,CASGVQNNSPLHF,TGTGCCAGCGGTGTCCAGAATAATTCACCCCTCCACTTT
11,TRBV20-1,TRBJ1-1,-,TRBD1,CSGAQGAEAFF,TGCAGTGGGGCTCAGGGGGCTGAAGCTTTCTTT
16,TRBV5-6,TRBJ1-3,-,-,CASSGQRVDLGNTIYF,TGTGCCAGCAGCGGCCAACGGGTCGACCTTGGAAACACCATATATTTT
13,TRBV7-2,TRBJ2-1,-,-,CASSYRGPKEQFF,TGTGCCAGCAGCTATAGGGGCCCCAAGGAGCAGTTCTTC
15,TRBV28,TRBJ2-3,-,-,CASRLAGAGTDTQYF,TGTGCCAGCAGACTCGCGGGGGCCGGGACAGATACGCAGTATTTT
17,TRBV28,TRBJ2-1,-,TRBD2,CASSSGLAGDLYNEQFF,TGTGCCAGCAGTTCGGGACTAGCGGGCGATCTCTACAATGAGCAGTTCTTC
17,TRBV28,TRBJ2-6,-,-,CASSWATKNSGANVLTF,TGTGCCAGCAGTTGGGCCACAAAAAACTCTGGGGCCAACGTCCTGACTTTC
15,TRBV6-5,TRBJ2-7,-,TRBD1,CASSSPGQGLYEQYF,TGTGCCAGCAGTTCGCCGGGACAGGGCCTTTACGAGCAGTACTTC
18,TRBV28,TRBJ1-2,-,-,CASSFGQYSRGGKYGYTF,TGTGCCAGCAGTTTCGGTCAGTACAGCAGGGGAGGGAAATATGGCTACACCTTC
12,TRBV7-7,TRBJ2-2,-,-,CASSFSGGELFF,TGTGCCAGCAGCTTCTCGGGCGGGGAGCTGTTTTTT
15,TRBV5-4,TRBJ2-2,once,TRBD1,CASSYSGQATGELFF,TGTGCCAGCAGCTACTCCGGACAGGCCACCGGGGAGCTGTTTTTT
13,TRBV28,TRBJ2-7,once,-,CASSPINSYEQYF,TGTGCCAGCAGTCCGATTAACAGCTACGAGCAGTACTTC
11,TRBV20-1,TRBJ2-1,-,-,CSARQYNEQFF,TGCAGTGCGCGACAGTACAATGAGCAGTTCTTC
16,TRBV2,TRBJ1-2,-,TRBD1,CASSLPFFDRENGYTF,TGTGCCAGCAGTCTTCCTTTTTTTGACAGGGAAAATGGCTACACCTTC
16,TRBV9,TRBJ2-1,-,TRBD2,CASTPGLAGKISEQFF,TGTGCCAGCACCCCCGGACTAGCGGGGAAAATAAGTGAGCAGTTCTTC
15,TRBV5-1,TRBJ2-1,-,TRBD1,CASSSTGGSYNEQFF,TGCGCCAGCAGCTCAACAGGGGGGTCCTACAATGAGCAGTTCTTC
15,TRBV11-2,TRBJ2-3,-,-,CASSSPTRLAATQYF,TGTGCCAGCAGCTCTCCGACCCGCCTAGCAGCTACGCAGTATTTT
13,TRBV19,TRBJ2-1,-,-,CASSIPTGNEQFF,TGTGCCAGTAGTATACCTACAGGGAATGAGCAGTTCTTC
17,TRBV19,TRBJ2-1,-,TRBD2,CASSISGLAGASNEQFF,TGTGCCAGTAGTATATCGGGACTAGCGGGAGCTTCCAATGAGCAGTTCTTC
15,TRBV29-1,TRBJ1-1,-,-,CSVLTQGLGNTEAFF,TGCAGCGTCCTAACACAGGGTTTGGGGAACACTGAAGCTTTCTTT
15,TRBV2,TRBJ1-1,-,-,CASRKQGLGNTEAFF,TGTGCCAGCAGAAAACAGGGATTGGGGAACACTGAAGCTTTCTTT
16,TRBV18,TRBJ2-5,-,TRBD1,CASSPTGTGTEETQYF,TGTGCCAGCTCTCCAACCGGGACAGGGACCGAAGAGACCCAGTACTTC
12,TRBV6-5,TRBJ1-3,-,TRBD1,CASGTDGNTIYF,TGTGCCAGCGGGACAGATGGAAACACCATATATTTT
14,TRBV25-1,TRBJ2-7,-,TRBD1,CASSYVGGATEQYF,TGTGCCAGCAGTTATGTAGGGGGCGCGACCGAGCAGTACTTC
14,TRBV7-9,TRBJ1-3,-,TRBD1,CASSLGTGANTIYF,TGTGCCAGCAGCTTGGGGACAGGGGCAAACACCATATATTTT
14,TRBV28,TRBJ1-1,-,-,CASSLNQGGTEAFF,TGTGCCAGCAGTTTAAACCAGGGTGGCACTGAAGCTTTCTTT
15,TRBV28,TRBJ1-2,-,-,CASRFTGLANYGYTF,TGTGCCAGCAGGTTCACGGGTTTGGCTAACTATGGCTACACCTTC
15,TRBV7-3,TRBJ2-1,-,TRBD2,CASSSTSGRNNEQFF,TGTGCCAGCAGCTCAACTAGCGGGCGGAACAATGAGCAGTTCTTC
16,TRBV3-1/TRBV3-2,TRBJ1-6,few,-,CASSPLGRQYNSPLHF,TGTGCCAGCAGCCCCTTGGGGCGGCAGTATAATTCACCCCTCCACTTT
16,TRBV11-2,TRBJ2-4,-,TRBD1,CASSFRDRGAKNIQYF,TGTGCCAGCAGCTTCCGGGACAGGGGAGCCAAAAACATTCAGTACTTC